This T cell receptor (beta chain) originates from a study of T-cell reconstitution after alpha-beta-depleted transplantation in children. Using unique molecular identifiers, the investigators prepared the TCRbeta library. MiXCR, applied by TCRdb to the PCR reads, yields one record per CDR3 protein. The sample contains 350,000 to 500,000 distinct CDR3 sequences, over 40% of which appear only once. The CDR3 length is 15 residues. Trimming left V 1 base short and J 3 bases short, with 11 bases between. Comments on this clonotype: Just one base apart from a much larger clone, this may be a read error.

The clonotype comes from a girl aged 2 to 10 with aplastic anemia, due to receive a stem cell transplant. The genes are TRBV12-3 or TRBV12-4 and TRBJ2-3; maybe TRBD1 (5 bases). The sample was PBMCs, taken before TCRalphabeta/CD19-depleted stem cell transplant. The CDR3: CASSLVLRETDTQYF. The CDR3 DNA sequence: TGTGCCAGCAGTTTAGTACTCAGGGAAACAGATACGCAGTATTTT.